This T cell receptor (beta chain) was profiled in a study of blood T cell repertoires in COVID-19. Study-wide context: Spain, Italy and the United States supplied samples that represented acute and convalescent COVID-19. The analysed material was cDNA or gDNA that came from T cells, B-cell-depleted T cells, or PBMCs.

Authors' data handling: By means of reference gene primer amplification, nucleated cell counts were estimated. The method was immunoSEQ multiplex PCR; TCRdb's version includes in-frame clones alone and lacks a portion of them. Clone size and V and J calls were adopted from that table, with D and trimming inferred from the DNA. This table has 150,000 to 200,000 clones, 83% appearing once. This CDR3 is built from 15 residues. Germline V gene lookup returns CDR1 LGHDT and CDR2 YNNKEL (reference sequence). V trimming: 0 bases; J trimming: 4 bases; junction bases outside the gene matches: 2. The TCR originated in a human donor in a cohort sampled during active COVID-19. Input material: peripheral blood. The chain recombines TRBV3-1 (or the pseudogene TRBV3-2) with TRBJ1-2; 10 bases line up with TRBD1. CDR3 protein: CASSQDRDRGYGYTF. For the CDR3, the DNA is TGTGCCAGCAGCCAAGACCGGGACAGGGGCTATGGCTACACCTTC.